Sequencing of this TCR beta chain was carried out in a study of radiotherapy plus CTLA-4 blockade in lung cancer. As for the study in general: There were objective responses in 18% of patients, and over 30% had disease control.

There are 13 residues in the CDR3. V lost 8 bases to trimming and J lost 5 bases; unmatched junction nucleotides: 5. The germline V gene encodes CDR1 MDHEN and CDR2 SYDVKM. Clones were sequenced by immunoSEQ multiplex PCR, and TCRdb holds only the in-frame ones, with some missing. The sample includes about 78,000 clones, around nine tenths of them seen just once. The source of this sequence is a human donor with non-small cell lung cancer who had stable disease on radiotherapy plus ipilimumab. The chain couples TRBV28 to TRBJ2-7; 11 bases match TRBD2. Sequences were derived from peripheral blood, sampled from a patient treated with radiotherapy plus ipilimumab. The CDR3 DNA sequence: TGTGCCAGCCGACTAGCGGGACCCAACGAGCAGTACTTC. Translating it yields CASRLAGPNEQYF. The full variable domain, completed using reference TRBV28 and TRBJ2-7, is DVKVTQSSRYLVKRTGEKVFLECVQDMDHENMFWYRQDPGLGLRLIYFSYDVKMKEKGDIPEGYSVSREKKERFSLILESASTNQTSMYLCASRLAGPNEQYFGPGTRLTVT.